This TCR beta chain appears in the sequencing data of a study of blood T cell repertoires in COVID-19. Turning to the study itself: Nucleic acid was either cDNA or gDNA, and it came from T cells, B-cell-depleted T cells, or PBMCs.

Only in-frame clones appear in the TCRdb table, and some are missing; sequencing was by immunoSEQ multiplex PCR. The sample has roughly 100,000 clones, around nine tenths seen once. The CDR3 has 15 residues. Germline V gene sequence: CDR1 MNHNY, CDR2 SVGAGI (reference sequence). V lost 7 bases and J lost 7; bases outside the gene matches: 11. Followed over time, Seattle patients had been enrolled while infection was active. The V gene is TRBV6-6, the J gene TRBJ1-2; 11 nucleotides align to TRBD1. This clonotype was sampled from a woman aged 50 to 65 with COVID-19, enrolled during active disease. Sequencing was carried out using peripheral blood. As DNA, the CDR3 is TGTGCCAGCACTGGGACAGGGGGTTCTCTGAGTGGCTACACCTTC. Translating it yields CASTGTGGSLSGYTF.